This T cell receptor (beta chain) was identified during a study of blood T cells in healthy people across ages. A remark on this clonotype: A much larger clone lies a single base off, so this may be a read error.

A second PCR, run for 7 to 11 cycles, used a sample-barcoded 5' primer plus a J-beta primer mix. MiXCR, run by TCRdb on the 5' RACE reads, gives a single entry per CDR3 protein. The sample consists of 600,000 or so distinct CDR3 sequences, approximately 30% of them appearing once. Germline-derived CDR1 and CDR2 are MGHDK and SYGVNS. V shed 0 bases, J shed 6 bases, and the junction held 4 bases outside the gene matches. CDR3 length equals 15 residues. This receptor was obtained from a woman older than 75 in good health. Sequencing was carried out using blood. This chain connects TRBV25-1 to TRBJ2-1, with TRBD1 identical over 8 bases. The CDR3 region has the DNA TGTGCCAGCAGTGAATATACAGGGGGAGGCAATGAGCAGTTCTTC. Its translation is CASSEYTGGGNEQFF.